This T cell receptor (beta chain) appears in the sequencing data of a study of PD-1 blockade in classical Hodgkin lymphoma. Study-level results: Why the repertoires differ is still unclear, perhaps disease activity or prior therapy.

Only in-frame clones appear in the TCRdb table, and some are missing; sequencing was by immunoSEQ multiplex PCR. The sample shows 11,000 or so clones, 84% of them seen only once. Each patient experienced a relapse that followed autologous stem cell transplantation, and brentuximab vedotin exposure varied. After thawing, PBMCs were subjected to magnetic negative selection to isolate CD8+ T cells. Complete response, partial response or progressive disease constituted the best response categories observed. A word on this clone: Its antigen is as yet unknown.

The CDR3 consists of 16 residues. V lost 0 bases, J lost 2 bases, and 10 bases lay in between. The germline V gene has CDR1 LGHNA and CDR2 YSLEER. This sequence joins TRBV4-3 and TRBJ2-2; D remains unclear. The receptor was isolated from a human donor with classical Hodgkin lymphoma. The sequencing used CD8+ T cells from blood, collected at baseline. The CDR3 DNA reads TGCGCCAGCAGCCAAGATGGGGAATTTAACACCGGGGAGCTGTTTTTT. Translation: CASSQDGEFNTGELFF.